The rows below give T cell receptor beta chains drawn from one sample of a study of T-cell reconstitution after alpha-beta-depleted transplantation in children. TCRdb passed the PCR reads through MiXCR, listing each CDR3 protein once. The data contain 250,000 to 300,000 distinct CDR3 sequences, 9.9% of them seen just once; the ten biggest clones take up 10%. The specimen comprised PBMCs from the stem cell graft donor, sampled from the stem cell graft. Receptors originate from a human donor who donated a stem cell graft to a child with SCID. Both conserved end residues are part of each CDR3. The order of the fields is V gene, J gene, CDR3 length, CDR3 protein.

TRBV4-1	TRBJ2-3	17	CASSQDQGLAGGDTQYF
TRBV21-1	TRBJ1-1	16	CASSLLTPLEITEAFF
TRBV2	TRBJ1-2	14	CASGELTAAYGYTF
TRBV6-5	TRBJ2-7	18	CASSYGTSGGSRYYEQYF
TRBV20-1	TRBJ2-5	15	CSARDSGTGLETQYF
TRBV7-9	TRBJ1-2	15	CASSLSQGGNYGYTF
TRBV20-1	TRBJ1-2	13	CSARRTGGSGYTF
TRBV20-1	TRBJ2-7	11	CSATMNYEQYF
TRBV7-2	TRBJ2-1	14	CASSLGRGRGEQFF
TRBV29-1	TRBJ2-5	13	CSVPSGGEETQYF
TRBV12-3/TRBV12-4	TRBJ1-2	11	CASSFGRGYTF
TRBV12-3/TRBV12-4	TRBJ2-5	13	CASGAGGDKTQYF
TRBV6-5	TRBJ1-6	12	CASSYRGSPLHF
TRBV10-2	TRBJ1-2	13	CASSEAINYGYTF
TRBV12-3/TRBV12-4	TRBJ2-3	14	CASSLRGAADTQYF
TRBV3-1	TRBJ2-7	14	CASSFLMDSYEQYF
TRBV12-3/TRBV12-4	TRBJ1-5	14	CASSSRTGSQPQHF
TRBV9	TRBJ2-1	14	CASSVGGTYNEQFF
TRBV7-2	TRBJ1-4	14	CASSPGSSLEKLFF
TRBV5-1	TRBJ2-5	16	CASSGRQGGDQETQYF
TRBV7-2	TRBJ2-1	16	CASSLGGLLRLDEQFF
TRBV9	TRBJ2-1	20	CASSVTSGGPPQSSYNEQFF
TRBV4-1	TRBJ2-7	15	CASSQDKWQFYEQYF
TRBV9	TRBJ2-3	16	CASSEEGNLPTDTQYF
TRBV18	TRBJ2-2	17	CASSPFAGQANTGELFF
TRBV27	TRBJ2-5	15	CASSLFRGPQETQYF
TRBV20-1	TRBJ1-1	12	CSASRGRVDAFF
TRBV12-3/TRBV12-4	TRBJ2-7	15	CASSLVKGPIYEQYF
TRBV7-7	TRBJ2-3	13	CASSFRASDTQYF
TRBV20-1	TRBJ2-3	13	CSAVAEGTDTQYF
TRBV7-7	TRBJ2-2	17	CASSSGLAAGLTGELFF
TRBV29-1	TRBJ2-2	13	CSVQGALTGELFF
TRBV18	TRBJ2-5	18	CASSREISRGGTQETQYF
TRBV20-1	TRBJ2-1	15	CSAVRTTGGPDEQFF
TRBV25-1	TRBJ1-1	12	CASSEWGTEAFF
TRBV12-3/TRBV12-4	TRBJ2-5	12	CASSSQLKTQYF
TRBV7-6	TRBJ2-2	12	CASSLSGGELFF
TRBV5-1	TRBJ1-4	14	CASSMSRRDEKLFF
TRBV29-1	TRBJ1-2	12	CSAQGGAYGYTF
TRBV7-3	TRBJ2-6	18	CASSWNRGLGSGANVLTF
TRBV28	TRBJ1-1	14	CASSLSWRSTEAFF
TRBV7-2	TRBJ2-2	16	CASSPQTGRGGGELFF
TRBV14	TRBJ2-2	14	CASSHRSVSGELFF